This is a list of T cell receptor beta chains from one sample in a study of blood T cell repertoires in COVID-19. Clones were read by immunoSEQ multiplex PCR, and TCRdb kept only the in-frame ones, dropping some. The table lists 150,000 to 200,000 clones, around 85% of them singletons, with approximately 2.1% in the top ten. The sequencing sample was made of peripheral blood. These TCRs come from a man between 65 and 85 years old with active or convalescent COVID-19. Each CDR3 is given with its conserved first and last residue. Each record gives: D gene, clone size, V gene, J gene, CDR3 protein, CDR3 DNA. A D gene is named only where the DNA matches it firmly. Expanded clones get a size class; other rows say once, few or many, or leave the size out.

>-|once|TRBV27|TRBJ1-1
CASSYGRTTSEAFF
TGTGCCAGCAGTTATGGACGGACAACATCGGAAGCTTTCTTT
>TRBD2|-|TRBV9|TRBJ2-3
CASSVGHRGGAADTQYF
TGTGCCAGCAGCGTAGGACACCGCGGGGGGGCCGCTGATACGCAGTATTTT
>TRBD1|-|TRBV11-2|TRBJ2-7
CASSVGDRNYEQYF
TGTGCCAGCAGCGTAGGGGACAGAAACTACGAGCAGTACTTC
>-|-|TRBV4-3|TRBJ1-2
CASSQVLGGREGGYTF
TGCGCCAGCAGCCAAGTACTCGGGGGGCGAGAAGGTGGCTACACCTTC
>-|-|TRBV11-2|TRBJ1-3
CASSLGHVLSGNTIYF
TGTGCCAGCAGCTTGGGACACGTCCTATCTGGAAACACCATATATTTT
>-|-|TRBV6-6|TRBJ1-1
CASRLDTEAFF
TGTGCCAGCAGACTCGACACTGAAGCTTTCTTT
>-|-|TRBV20-1|TRBJ2-1
CSGPLGNEQFF
TGCAGTGGCCCACTAGGTAATGAGCAGTTCTTC
>-|-|TRBV7-2|TRBJ2-1
CASSSLHLVGNEQFF
TGTGCCAGCAGCTCCTTACATTTGGTTGGCAATGAGCAGTTCTTC
>TRBD1|-|TRBV6-2/TRBV6-3|TRBJ2-5
CASSYSGDRRGTQYF
TGTGCCAGCAGTTACTCGGGGGACAGGCGGGGGACCCAGTACTTC
>TRBD2|-|TRBV10-3|TRBJ2-5
CAIRTSQQETQYF
TGTGCCATCAGGACTAGCCAACAAGAGACCCAGTACTTC
>-|-|TRBV10-1|TRBJ2-3
CARQDSRTSTDTQYF
TGCGCCAGACAGGACAGCCGCACTAGCACAGATACGCAGTATTTT
>-|-|TRBV14|TRBJ2-1
CASSQLTMQFF
TGTGCCAGCAGCCAACTTACTATGCAGTTCTTC
>TRBD2|-|TRBV13|TRBJ2-5
CASSPGGGTIQETQYF
TGTGCCAGCAGCCCTGGCGGGGGGACAATTCAAGAGACCCAGTACTTC
>TRBD1|-|TRBV2|TRBJ1-2
CASSDRQGNYGYTF
TGTGCCAGCAGTGACCGACAGGGCAACTATGGCTACACCTTC